A selection of T cell receptor beta chains follows, all from one sample in a study of cytomegalovirus exposure and HLA in healthy donors. Libraries were prepared by immunoSEQ multiplex PCR; TCRdb keeps only in-frame clonotypes and omits some of them. The table has 160,000 or so clones, 65% to 85% seen once. Sequenced input: PBMCs. These TCRs come from a man aged 60 to 75 in good health and CMV-seronegative. The CDR3 runs from the conserved cysteine through the conserved F or W. D genes are given only for firm matches. A clone size is listed for some rows: how often the clone was seen (once, few, many), or a class if it is expanded.

cdr3_nt	cdr3_aa	d_call	clone_size	j_call	v_call
TGTGCCAGCAGTGAAGCAGGCTGGGGACTAGCGGGAGGAGTTAACGAGCAGTACTTC	CASSEAGWGLAGGVNEQYF	TRBD2	NA	TRBJ2-7	TRBV6-1
TGTGCCAGCAGTTCTCACGACATAGGAACGCAGTATTTT	CASSSHDIGTQYF	NA	NA	TRBJ2-3	TRBV28
TGTGCCAGCAGCAAAAACGACAGGGGGCTTGGCTACACCTTC	CASSKNDRGLGYTF	TRBD1	NA	TRBJ1-2	TRBV6-6
TGTGCCAGCAGTTATTCGGGGTCTCCCGGGCAAGAGACCCAGTACTTC	CASSYSGSPGQETQYF	NA	NA	TRBJ2-5	TRBV6-6
TGTGCCAGCAGCTTAACTAGCGGGGGGGCTGGTAATGAGCAGTTCTTC	CASSLTSGGAGNEQFF	TRBD2	few	TRBJ2-1	TRBV11-3
TGTGCCAGCTCTCGGGCCGGGACAGCCCAAGAGACCCAGTACTTC	CASSRAGTAQETQYF	TRBD1	few	TRBJ2-5	TRBV28
TGTGCCAGCAGCACCACAGGGCCCCACGGCTACACCTTC	CASSTTGPHGYTF	NA	NA	TRBJ1-2	TRBV13
TGTGCGAGCTGTACCCAGAGCGGGAGGGTTACCTACGAGCAGTACTTC	CASCTQSGRVTYEQYF	TRBD2	NA	TRBJ2-7	TRBV28
TGTGCCAGCAGTCCCTTCGACAGGCGGGTTGAAGCTTTCTTT	CASSPFDRRVEAFF	NA	NA	TRBJ1-1	TRBV5-5
TGTGCCATCAGTGACCCGTCCTTGCAGGGGTTGTACGAGCAGTACTTC	CAISDPSLQGLYEQYF	NA	NA	TRBJ2-7	TRBV10-3
TGTGCCAGCAGCTCACTATCTACGGGACAGGGGGTCTATGGCTACACCTTC	CASSSLSTGQGVYGYTF	TRBD1	few	TRBJ1-2	TRBV11-2
TGTGCCAGCAGCTTAGTCCGGGGGGCTAGCACAGATACGCAGTATTTT	CASSLVRGASTDTQYF	NA	NA	TRBJ2-3	TRBV7-2
TGTGCCAGCAGCTCTACGGGACTGACGAACACCGGGGAGCTGTTTTTT	CASSSTGLTNTGELFF	NA	NA	TRBJ2-2	TRBV9
TGTGCCAGCAGCTCCTCTAGCACAGATACGCAGTATTTT	CASSSSSTDTQYF	NA	NA	TRBJ2-3	TRBV7-3
TGTGCCAGCAGCCGCCGACAGGCCCCCCAAGAGACCCAGTACTTC	CASSRRQAPQETQYF	NA	NA	TRBJ2-5	TRBV7-9
TGTGCCAGTAGGGACTTTTCCAGCAATCAGCCCCAGCATTTT	CASRDFSSNQPQHF	NA	NA	TRBJ1-5	TRBV19
TGTGCCAGCAGCTTAAAATGGGGGGAAGAGACCCAGTACTTC	CASSLKWGEETQYF	NA	NA	TRBJ2-5	TRBV5-7
TGTGCCAGCAGAGTAGTGGGGGGGGTTAATGAGCAGTTCTTC	CASRVVGGVNEQFF	TRBD2	NA	TRBJ2-1	TRBV7-3
TGTGCCAGCGTGAGACTCAGCACAGATACGCAGTATTTT	CASVRLSTDTQYF	NA	once	TRBJ2-3	TRBV28
TGTGCCAGCAGTGGTAGTTCAACTAATGAAAAACTGTTTTTT	CASSGSSTNEKLFF	NA	NA	TRBJ1-4	TRBV2
TGTGCCAGCAGCCAAGGTGAGCGGGGGCCTAATGAAAAACTGTTTTTT	CASSQGERGPNEKLFF	NA	few	TRBJ1-4	TRBV14
TGTGCCAGCAGTAGCGGTTGGGGGCCTCGCAATGAGCAGTTCTTC	CASSSGWGPRNEQFF	NA	NA	TRBJ2-1	TRBV6-6
TGTGCCAGCAGGGGACAGGGGGCCTCTAACTATGGCTACACCTTC	CASRGQGASNYGYTF	TRBD1	NA	TRBJ1-2	TRBV27
TGCGCCAGCAGCCACCGAAAAGAGGCAGATAATGAAAAACTGTTTTTT	CASSHRKEADNEKLFF	NA	NA	TRBJ1-4	TRBV4-1
TGCAGCGTTTCGGGGGCAGGGAGGGATCAGCCCCAGCATTTT	CSVSGAGRDQPQHF	NA	once	TRBJ1-5	TRBV29-1
TGTGCCAGCAGCTTAACCTCGCTCGGTACTTACACCGGGGAGCTGTTTTTT	CASSLTSLGTYTGELFF	NA	NA	TRBJ2-2	TRBV7-7
TGTGCCAGCAGTCTGGACCAAGGGAGAGTCCAGTACTTC	CASSLDQGRVQYF	NA	NA	TRBJ2-5	TRBV6-4
TGTGCCAGCAGTCGACAGGGAGGAGACACTGAAGCTTTCTTT	CASSRQGGDTEAFF	TRBD1	NA	TRBJ1-1	TRBV6-4
TGTGCCAGCAGCCCCAACAGCTATGGCTACACCTTC	CASSPNSYGYTF	NA	NA	TRBJ1-2	TRBV7-9
TGCGCCAGCAGCCAAGTGACAGGGGGCACCACAGATACGCAGTATTTT	CASSQVTGGTTDTQYF	TRBD1	NA	TRBJ2-3	TRBV4-3
TGCGCCAGCAGCTTGAGGACAGGGGTTTCAGATACGCAGTATTTT	CASSLRTGVSDTQYF	TRBD1	NA	TRBJ2-3	TRBV5-1
TGTGCCATCAGTGAGGGGCAGCACTATGGCTACACCTTC	CAISEGQHYGYTF	NA	NA	TRBJ1-2	TRBV10-3
TGTGCCAGCAGCAACTCCGGACTAGCGGGAGATGACACCGGGGAGCTGTTTTTT	CASSNSGLAGDDTGELFF	TRBD2	once	TRBJ2-2	TRBV7-2
TGTGCCAGCTCCCCCGGGACAGACAACTATGGCTACACCTTC	CASSPGTDNYGYTF	TRBD1	NA	TRBJ1-2	TRBV18
TGTGCCAGCAGTTGGGACAGTGTACCTAATGAAAAACTGTTTTTT	CASSWDSVPNEKLFF	TRBD1	NA	TRBJ1-4	TRBV6-1
TGTGCCAGCTCACCACCCAGGGGGGTGGGGGCCTACGAGCAGTACTTC	CASSPPRGVGAYEQYF	NA	once	TRBJ2-7	TRBV18
TGTGCCAGCAGCTCCCTAGCGGAGGCGACCGGGGAGCTGTTTTTT	CASSSLAEATGELFF	TRBD2	NA	TRBJ2-2	TRBV6-5
TGTGCCAGCAGCTTAGCGTACACGGACAGAGCTTTCTTT	CASSLAYTDRAFF	NA	NA	TRBJ1-1	TRBV7-2
TGTGCCAGCAGTTTCAGTTTCAGCTCCTACGAGCAGTACTTC	CASSFSFSSYEQYF	NA	NA	TRBJ2-7	TRBV6-1
TGTGCCAGCAGCTTAGCCCCGACGGAGACCTACGAGCAGTACTTC	CASSLAPTETYEQYF	NA	NA	TRBJ2-7	TRBV7-2
TGTGCCAGCAGTACACAGGGTAAACTTCTCTCTGGGGCCAACGTCCTGACTTTC	CASSTQGKLLSGANVLTF	NA	NA	TRBJ2-6	TRBV28
TGTGCCAGCAGTTTGGGGAGCTCCCCGCGGCGGAATGAGCAGTTCTTC	CASSLGSSPRRNEQFF	NA	NA	TRBJ2-1	TRBV28
TGTGCCAGCAGCTTAGGGACAGGGGTAGTGGGCGAGCAGTACTTC	CASSLGTGVVGEQYF	TRBD1	NA	TRBJ2-7	TRBV7-2
TGTGCCAGCAGCCCGGGGGAGGGGCGTGAGCAGTTCTTC	CASSPGEGREQFF	TRBD2	NA	TRBJ2-1	TRBV28
TGTGCCAGCAGCCCCCGACCCGGACAGCCAGATACGCAGTATTTT	CASSPRPGQPDTQYF	NA	NA	TRBJ2-3	TRBV11-2
TGTGCCAGCAGCCTATCCTATAGTGCAGATACGCAGTATTTT	CASSLSYSADTQYF	NA	NA	TRBJ2-3	TRBV7-9
TGCGCCAGCAGCCAATCGACGGGTGTCACCGGGGAGCTGTTTTTT	CASSQSTGVTGELFF	NA	NA	TRBJ2-2	TRBV4-3
TGTGCCAGCAGCTACGGACAGCTGGAGACCCAGTACTTC	CASSYGQLETQYF	NA	NA	TRBJ2-5	TRBV11-3
TGTGCCAGCAGCGTTGGGACAGGGGGGACTGGTGAAAAACTGTTTTTT	CASSVGTGGTGEKLFF	TRBD1	few	TRBJ1-4	TRBV9
TGTGCCAGCAGCTTGGCTAGCGGGAGGGTCTACAATGAGCAGTTCTTC	CASSLASGRVYNEQFF	TRBD2	NA	TRBJ2-1	TRBV7-9
TGCGCCAGCAGTGAGTCGGGGACAGGGGGTTATGGCTACACCTTC	CASSESGTGGYGYTF	TRBD1	few	TRBJ1-2	TRBV10-2
TGTGCCAGCAGCTTAGAAAATCGGGGCTCCTATAATTCACCCCTCCACTTT	CASSLENRGSYNSPLHF	NA	NA	TRBJ1-6	TRBV7-2
TGCGCCAGCAGCCCTTCACTACACTCTGGAAACACCATATATTTT	CASSPSLHSGNTIYF	NA	NA	TRBJ1-3	TRBV4-3
TGTGCCAGCTCGGCGGGGGGCATCAACGAGCAGTACTTC	CASSAGGINEQYF	TRBD2	once	TRBJ2-7	TRBV6-5
TGTGCCAGCAAGGCCCTGGGCGGGCGGAGCACAGATACGCAGTATTTT	CASKALGGRSTDTQYF	NA	NA	TRBJ2-3	TRBV2
TGCGCCAGCAGCATTGGGACAGGTTACGAGCAGTACTTC	CASSIGTGYEQYF	TRBD1	NA	TRBJ2-7	TRBV5-1
TGCGCCAGCAGTGAGCAGGCAGTGAACACCGGGGAGCTGTTTTTT	CASSEQAVNTGELFF	NA	NA	TRBJ2-2	TRBV10-1
TGTGCCAGCAGGGCTTTCGGTTCCGGGTACGAGCAGTACTTC	CASRAFGSGYEQYF	NA	NA	TRBJ2-7	TRBV2